This TCR beta chain was sequenced during a study of shared clonotypes between healthy human individuals. Study context: Donors, aged 18 to 49, were a couple of women and three men.

All donors were healthy HIV-negative adults lacking recent acute infections or vaccinations. In the source study's methods: In the immunoSEQ data, sequences were junction-only and lacked quality scores, so filtering differed. The repertoire was sequenced with immunoSEQ multiplex PCR; TCRdb's copy has only in-frame clones and lacks some. The D gene and trimming were derived from the DNA, and the V and J assignments and clone size from that table. The sample contains millions of clones, over 85% of which appear only once. Study findings and constraints: Deeper or shallower sequencing was expected to change how clonotypes are shared among donors.

Trimming cost V 6 bases and J 2 bases, with 17 bases left between them. The V gene's germline CDR1 is SQVTM and CDR2 ANQGSEA. This CDR3 has 14 amino acids. About this clone itself: The antigen remains undetermined.

The source of this sequence is a man aged 18 to 29 in good health. Material: naive CD4+ T cells sorted from blood. Subset meaning: CD45RA+ positively selected. The chain recombines TRBV29-1 with TRBJ2-7; possibly TRBD1 for D (6 bases). Here the CDR3 reads CSVETGQNPYEQYF. Here the CDR3 DNA reads TGCAGCGTCGAGACAGGCCAGAACCCCTACGAGCAGTACTTC.